This TCR beta chain originates from a study of blood T cell repertoires in COVID-19. This clone was detected once. The assay was immunoSEQ multiplex PCR, and TCRdb's table has in-frame clones only and misses some. This sample has under 350,000 clones; approximately 91% occur once, and the top ten carry about 1.7%. CDR3 length: 13 amino acids. Trimming shortened V by 8 bases and J by 6 bases, and 16 bases separated the two germline ends. Germline lookup yields CDR1 LGHDT and CDR2 YNNKEL (reference sequence). Input material: PBMCs or T cells enriched from blood (not recorded which). V is TRBV3-1 (or the pseudogene TRBV3-2) and J is TRBJ1-2; D uncertain. The receptor comes from a woman between 40 and 50 years old who had recovered from COVID-19. CDR3 loop: CASVGGRRDGYTF. The CDR3 DNA sequence: TGTGCCAGCGTAGGTGGTAGGAGAGATGGCTACACCTTC.